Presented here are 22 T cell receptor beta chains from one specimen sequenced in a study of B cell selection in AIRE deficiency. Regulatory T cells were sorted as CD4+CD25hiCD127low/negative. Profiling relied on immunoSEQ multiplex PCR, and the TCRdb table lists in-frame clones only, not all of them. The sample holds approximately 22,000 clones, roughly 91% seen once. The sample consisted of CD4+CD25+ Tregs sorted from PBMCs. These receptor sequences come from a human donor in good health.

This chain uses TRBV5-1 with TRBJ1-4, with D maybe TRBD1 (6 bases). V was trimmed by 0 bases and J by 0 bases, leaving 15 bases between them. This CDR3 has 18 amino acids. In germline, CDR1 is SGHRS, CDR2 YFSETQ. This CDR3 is CASSLAPGDPATNEKLFF. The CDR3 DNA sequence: TGCGCCAGCAGCTTGGCCCCAGGGGACCCTGCAACTAATGAAAAACTGTTTTTT.

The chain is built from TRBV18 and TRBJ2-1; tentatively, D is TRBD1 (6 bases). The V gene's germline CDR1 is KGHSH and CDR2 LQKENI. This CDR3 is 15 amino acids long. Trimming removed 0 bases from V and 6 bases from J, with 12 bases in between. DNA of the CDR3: TGTGCCAGCTCACCACCAGTAAGAGGGGGCAATGAGCAGTTCTTC. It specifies CASSPPVRGGNEQFF.

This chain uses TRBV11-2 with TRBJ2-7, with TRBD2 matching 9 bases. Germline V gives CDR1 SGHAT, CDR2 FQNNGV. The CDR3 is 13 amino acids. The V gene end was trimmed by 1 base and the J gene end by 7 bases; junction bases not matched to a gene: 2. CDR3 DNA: TGTGCCAGCAGCTTAGTCCTAGCGGGGGAGCAGTACTTC. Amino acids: CASSLVLAGEQYF. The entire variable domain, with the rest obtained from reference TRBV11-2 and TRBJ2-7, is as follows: EAGVAQSPRYKIIEKRQSVAFWCNPISGHATLYWYQQILGQGPKLLIQFQNNGVVDDSQLPKDRFSAERLKGVDSTLKIQPAKLEDSAVYLCASSLVLAGEQYFGPGTRLTVT.

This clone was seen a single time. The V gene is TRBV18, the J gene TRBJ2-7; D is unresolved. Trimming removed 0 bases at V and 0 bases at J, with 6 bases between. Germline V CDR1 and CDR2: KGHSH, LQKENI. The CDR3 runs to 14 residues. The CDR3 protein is CASSPPGFSYEQYF. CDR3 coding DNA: TGTGCCAGCTCACCACCGGGGTTCTCCTACGAGCAGTACTTC.

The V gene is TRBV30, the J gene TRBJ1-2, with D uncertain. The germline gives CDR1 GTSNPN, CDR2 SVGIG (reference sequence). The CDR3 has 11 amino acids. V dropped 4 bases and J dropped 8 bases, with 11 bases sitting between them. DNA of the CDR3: TGTGCCTGGATTCCAGTAAGCGGCTACACCTTC. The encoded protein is CAWIPVSGYTF.

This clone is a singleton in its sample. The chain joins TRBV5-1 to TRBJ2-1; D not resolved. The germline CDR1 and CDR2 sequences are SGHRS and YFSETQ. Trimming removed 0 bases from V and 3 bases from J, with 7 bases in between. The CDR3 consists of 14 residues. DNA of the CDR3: TGCGCCAGCAGCTTGGGTGGGGACTACAATGAGCAGTTCTTC. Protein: CASSLGGDYNEQFF. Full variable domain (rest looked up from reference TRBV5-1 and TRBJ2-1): KAGVTQTPRYLIKTRGQQVTLSCSPISGHRSVSWYQQTPGQGLQFLFEYFSETQRNKGNFPGRFSGRQFSNSRSEMNVSTLELGDSALYLCASSLGGDYNEQFFGPGTRLTVL.

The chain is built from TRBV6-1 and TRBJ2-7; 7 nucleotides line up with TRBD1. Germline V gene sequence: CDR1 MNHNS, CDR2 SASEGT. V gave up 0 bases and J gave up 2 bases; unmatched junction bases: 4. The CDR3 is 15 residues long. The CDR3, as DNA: TGTGCCAGCAGTGAAGCGGGGACAGCTACCTACGAGCAGTACTTC. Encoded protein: CASSEAGTATYEQYF.

CDR3 sequence (DNA): TGTGCCTCACGGGACCGAGGGTGGGCGTGGGGCTACACCTTC. It yields the protein CASRDRGWAWGYTF. The chain joins TRBV30 to TRBJ1-2, with a tentative D call TRBD1 (5 bases). The CDR3 has 14 residues. V lost 7 bases, J lost 8 bases, and 23 bases lay in between. The germline V gene encodes CDR1 GTSNPN and CDR2 SVGIG (reference sequence).

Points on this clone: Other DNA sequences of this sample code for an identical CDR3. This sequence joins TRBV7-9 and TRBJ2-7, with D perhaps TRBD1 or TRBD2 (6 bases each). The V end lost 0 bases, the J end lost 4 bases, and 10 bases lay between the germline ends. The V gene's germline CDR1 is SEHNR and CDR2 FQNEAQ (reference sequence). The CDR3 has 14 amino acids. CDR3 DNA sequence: TGTGCCAGCAGCTTAGCTGGGGGGCTTTACGAGCAGTACTTC. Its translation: CASSLAGGLYEQYF.

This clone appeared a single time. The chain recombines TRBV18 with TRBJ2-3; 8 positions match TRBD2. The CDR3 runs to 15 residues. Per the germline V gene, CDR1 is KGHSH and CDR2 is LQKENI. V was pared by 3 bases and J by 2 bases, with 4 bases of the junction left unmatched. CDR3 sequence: CASSPWTSFTDTQYF. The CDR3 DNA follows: TGTGCCAGCTCACCCTGGACTAGCTTCACAGATACGCAGTATTTT. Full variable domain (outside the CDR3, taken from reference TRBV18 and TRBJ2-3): NAGVMQNPRHLVRRRGQEARLRCSPMKGHSHVYWYRQLPEEGLKFMVYLQKENIIDESGMPKERFSAEFPKEGPSILRIQQVVRGDSAAYFCASSPWTSFTDTQYFGPGTRLTVL.

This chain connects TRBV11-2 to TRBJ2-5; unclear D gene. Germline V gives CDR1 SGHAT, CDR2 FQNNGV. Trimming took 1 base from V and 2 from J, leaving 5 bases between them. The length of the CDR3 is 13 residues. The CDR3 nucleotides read TGTGCCAGCAGCTTAGTACGGCAAGAGACCCAGTACTTC. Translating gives CASSLVRQETQYF. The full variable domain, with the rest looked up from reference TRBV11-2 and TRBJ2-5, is EAGVAQSPRYKIIEKRQSVAFWCNPISGHATLYWYQQILGQGPKLLIQFQNNGVVDDSQLPKDRFSAERLKGVDSTLKIQPAKLEDSAVYLCASSLVRQETQYFGPGTRLLVL.

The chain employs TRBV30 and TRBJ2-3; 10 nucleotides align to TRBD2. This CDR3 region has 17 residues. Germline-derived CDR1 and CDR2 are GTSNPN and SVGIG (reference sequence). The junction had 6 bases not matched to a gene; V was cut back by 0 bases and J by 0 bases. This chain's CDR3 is CAWSVGPGLASTDTQYF. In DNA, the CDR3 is TGTGCCTGGAGTGTAGGACCGGGACTAGCGAGCACAGATACGCAGTATTTT. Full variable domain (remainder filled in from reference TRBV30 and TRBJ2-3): SQTIHQWPATLVQPVGSPLSLECTVEGTSNPNLYWYRQAAGRGLQLLFYSVGIGQISSEVPQNLSASRPQDRQFILSSKKLLLSDSGFYLCAWSVGPGLASTDTQYFGPGTRLTVL.

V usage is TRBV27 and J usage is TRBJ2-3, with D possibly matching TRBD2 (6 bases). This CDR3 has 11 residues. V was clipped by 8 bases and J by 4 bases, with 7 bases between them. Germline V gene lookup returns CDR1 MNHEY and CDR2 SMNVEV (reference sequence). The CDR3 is CASGGSDTQYF. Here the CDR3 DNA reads TGTGCCAGCGGGGGGTCAGATACGCAGTATTTT.

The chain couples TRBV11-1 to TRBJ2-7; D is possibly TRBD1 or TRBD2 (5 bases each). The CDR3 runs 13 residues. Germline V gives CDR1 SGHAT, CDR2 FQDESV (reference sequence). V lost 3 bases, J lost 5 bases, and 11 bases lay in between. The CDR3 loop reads CASSFGTSDEQYF. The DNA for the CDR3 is TGTGCCAGCAGCTTCGGGACCAGCGACGAGCAGTACTTC.

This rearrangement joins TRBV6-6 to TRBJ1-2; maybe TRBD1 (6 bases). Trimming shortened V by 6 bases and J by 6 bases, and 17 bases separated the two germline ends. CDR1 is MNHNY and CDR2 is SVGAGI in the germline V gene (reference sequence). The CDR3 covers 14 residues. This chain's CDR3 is CASSLTGPFDGYTF. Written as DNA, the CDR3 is TGTGCCAGCAGCCTCACAGGGCCTTTTGATGGCTACACCTTC.

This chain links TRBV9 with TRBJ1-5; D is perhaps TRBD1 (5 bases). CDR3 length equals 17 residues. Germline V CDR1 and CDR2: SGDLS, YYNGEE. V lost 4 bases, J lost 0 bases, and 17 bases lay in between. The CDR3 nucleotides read TGTGCCAGCAGCCCTCTTGGGGGGTTGACTAGCAATCAGCCCCAGCATTTT. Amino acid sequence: CASSPLGGLTSNQPQHF. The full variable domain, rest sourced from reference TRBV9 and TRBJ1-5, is DSGVTQTPKHLITATGQRVTLRCSPRSGDLSVYWYQQSLDQGLQFLIQYYNGEERAKGNILERFSAQQFPDLHSELNLSSLELGDSALYFCASSPLGGLTSNQPQHFGDGTRLSIL.

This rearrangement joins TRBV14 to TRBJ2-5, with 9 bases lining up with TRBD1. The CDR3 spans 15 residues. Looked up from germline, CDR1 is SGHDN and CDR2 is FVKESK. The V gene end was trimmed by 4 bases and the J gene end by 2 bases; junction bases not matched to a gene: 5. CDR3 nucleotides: TGTGCCAGCAGCCCGCTACAGGGGGCTCAAGAGACCCAGTACTTC. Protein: CASSPLQGAQETQYF.

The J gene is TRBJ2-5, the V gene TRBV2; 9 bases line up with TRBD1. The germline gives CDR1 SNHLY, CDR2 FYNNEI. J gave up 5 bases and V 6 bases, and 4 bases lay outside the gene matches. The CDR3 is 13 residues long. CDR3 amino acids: CASRQGAFETQYF. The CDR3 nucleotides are TGTGCCAGCAGACAGGGGGCTTTCGAGACCCAGTACTTC.

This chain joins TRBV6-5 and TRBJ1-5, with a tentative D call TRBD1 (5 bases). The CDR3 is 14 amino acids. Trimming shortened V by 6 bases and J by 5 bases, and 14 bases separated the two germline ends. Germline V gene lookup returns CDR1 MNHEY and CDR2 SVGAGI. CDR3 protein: CASRGPRRDQPQHF. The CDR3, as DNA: TGTGCCAGCAGGGGGCCCCGAAGAGATCAGCCCCAGCATTTT.

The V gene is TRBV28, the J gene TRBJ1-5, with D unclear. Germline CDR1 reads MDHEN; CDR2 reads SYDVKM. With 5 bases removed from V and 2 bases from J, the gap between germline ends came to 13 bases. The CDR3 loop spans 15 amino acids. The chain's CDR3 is CASSPRGMGNQPQHF. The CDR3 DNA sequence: TGTGCCAGCAGTCCCCGAGGGATGGGCAATCAGCCCCAGCATTTT.

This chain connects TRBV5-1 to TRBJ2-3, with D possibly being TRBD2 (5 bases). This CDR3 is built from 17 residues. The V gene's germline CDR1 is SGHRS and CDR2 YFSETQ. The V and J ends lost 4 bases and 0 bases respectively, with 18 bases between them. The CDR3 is CASSRQPTRTSTDTQYF. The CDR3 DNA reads TGCGCCAGCAGCCGCCAACCAACTAGAACTAGCACAGATACGCAGTATTTT.

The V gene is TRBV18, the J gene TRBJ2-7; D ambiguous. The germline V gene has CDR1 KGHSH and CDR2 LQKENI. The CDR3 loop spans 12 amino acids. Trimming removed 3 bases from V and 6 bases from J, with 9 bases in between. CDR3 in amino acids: CASSPVPGEQYF. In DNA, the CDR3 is TGTGCCAGCTCACCCGTACCGGGCGAGCAGTACTTC.